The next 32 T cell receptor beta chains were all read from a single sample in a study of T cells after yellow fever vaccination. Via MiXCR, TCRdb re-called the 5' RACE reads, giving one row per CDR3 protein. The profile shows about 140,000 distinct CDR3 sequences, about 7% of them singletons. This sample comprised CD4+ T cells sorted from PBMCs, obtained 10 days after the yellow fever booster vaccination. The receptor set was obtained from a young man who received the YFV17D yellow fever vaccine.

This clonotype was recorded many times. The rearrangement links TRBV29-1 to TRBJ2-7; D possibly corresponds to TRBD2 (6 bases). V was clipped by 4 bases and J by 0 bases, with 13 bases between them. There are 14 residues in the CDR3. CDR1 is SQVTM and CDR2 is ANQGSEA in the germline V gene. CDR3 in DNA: TGCAGCGTTGGACCGGGACTCCACTCCTACGAGCAGTACTTC. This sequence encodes CSVGPGLHSYEQYF.

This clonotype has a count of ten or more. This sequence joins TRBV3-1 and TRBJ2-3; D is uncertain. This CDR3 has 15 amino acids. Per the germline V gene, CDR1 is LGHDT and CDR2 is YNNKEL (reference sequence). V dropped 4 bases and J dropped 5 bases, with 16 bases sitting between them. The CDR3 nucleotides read TGTGCCAGCAGCCCCCTAACTCAAGGAAGAGATACGCAGTATTTT. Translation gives CASSPLTQGRDTQYF.

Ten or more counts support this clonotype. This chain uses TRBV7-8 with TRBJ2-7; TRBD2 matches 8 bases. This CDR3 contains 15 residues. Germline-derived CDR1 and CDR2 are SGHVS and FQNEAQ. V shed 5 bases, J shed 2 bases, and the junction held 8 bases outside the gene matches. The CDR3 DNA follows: TGTGCCAGCAGCAATTTTCCGGGACTAGCCTACGAGCAGTACTTC. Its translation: CASSNFPGLAYEQYF.

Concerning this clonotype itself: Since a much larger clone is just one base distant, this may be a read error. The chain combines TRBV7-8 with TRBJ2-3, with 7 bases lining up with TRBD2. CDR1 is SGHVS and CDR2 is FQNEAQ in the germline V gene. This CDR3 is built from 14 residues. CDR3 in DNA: TGTGCCGGCAGGAAAGGGCGGGAGTACGGTACGCAGTATTTT. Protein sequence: CAGRKGREYGTQYF.

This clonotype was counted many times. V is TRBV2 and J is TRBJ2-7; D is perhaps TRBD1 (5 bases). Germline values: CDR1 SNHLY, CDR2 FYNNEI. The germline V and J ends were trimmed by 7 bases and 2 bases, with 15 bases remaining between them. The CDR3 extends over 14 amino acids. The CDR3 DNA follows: TGTGCCAGCACCACACAGGTTTCGGCCTACGAGCAGTACTTC. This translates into CASTTQVSAYEQYF.

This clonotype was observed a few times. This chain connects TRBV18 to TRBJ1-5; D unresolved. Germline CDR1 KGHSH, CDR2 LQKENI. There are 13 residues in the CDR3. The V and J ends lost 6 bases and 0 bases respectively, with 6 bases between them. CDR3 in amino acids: CASSPTSNQPQHF. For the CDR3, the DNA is TGTGCCAGCTCCCCGACTAGCAATCAGCCCCAGCATTTT.

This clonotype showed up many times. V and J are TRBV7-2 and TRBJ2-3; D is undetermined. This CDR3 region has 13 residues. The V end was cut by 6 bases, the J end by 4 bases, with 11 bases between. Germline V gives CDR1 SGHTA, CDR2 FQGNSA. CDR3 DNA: TGTGCCAGCAGTCCGAGCTCGGCAGATACGCAGTATTTT. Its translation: CASSPSSADTQYF.

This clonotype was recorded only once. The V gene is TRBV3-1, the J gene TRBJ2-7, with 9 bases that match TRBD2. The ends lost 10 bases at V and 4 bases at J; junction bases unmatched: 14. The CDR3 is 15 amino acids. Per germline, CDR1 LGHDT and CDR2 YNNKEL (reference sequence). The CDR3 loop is CATCQPGLALYEQYF. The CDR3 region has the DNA TGTGCCACCTGCCAGCCGGGACTAGCTTTGTACGAGCAGTACTTC.

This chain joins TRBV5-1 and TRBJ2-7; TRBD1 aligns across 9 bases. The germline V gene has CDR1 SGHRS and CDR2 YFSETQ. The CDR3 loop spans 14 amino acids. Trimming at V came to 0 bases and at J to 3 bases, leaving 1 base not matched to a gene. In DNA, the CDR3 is TGCGCCAGCAGCTTGGGGGGACAGGGCTACGAGCAGTACTTC. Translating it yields CASSLGGQGYEQYF. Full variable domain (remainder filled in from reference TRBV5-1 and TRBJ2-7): KAGVTQTPRYLIKTRGQQVTLSCSPISGHRSVSWYQQTPGQGLQFLFEYFSETQRNKGNFPGRFSGRQFSNSRSEMNVSTLELGDSALYLCASSLGGQGYEQYFGPGTRLTVT.

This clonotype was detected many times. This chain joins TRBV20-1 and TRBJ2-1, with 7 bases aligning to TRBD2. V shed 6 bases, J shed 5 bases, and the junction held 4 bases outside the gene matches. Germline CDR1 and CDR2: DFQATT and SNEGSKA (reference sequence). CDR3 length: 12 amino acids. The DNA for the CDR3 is TGCAGTGCCTCTAGCGGAGACAATGAGCAGTTCTTC. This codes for CSASSGDNEQFF.

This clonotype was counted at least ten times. This CDR3 is CASSLTGGEQYF. CDR3 bases: TGCGCCAGCAGCTTGACAGGGGGCGAGCAGTACTTC. The rearrangement joins TRBV5-1 to TRBJ2-7, with 8 bases that match TRBD1. The CDR3 is 12 amino acids. V lost 1 base to trimming and J lost 6 bases; unmatched junction nucleotides: 0. Germline CDR1 reads SGHRS; CDR2 reads YFSETQ.

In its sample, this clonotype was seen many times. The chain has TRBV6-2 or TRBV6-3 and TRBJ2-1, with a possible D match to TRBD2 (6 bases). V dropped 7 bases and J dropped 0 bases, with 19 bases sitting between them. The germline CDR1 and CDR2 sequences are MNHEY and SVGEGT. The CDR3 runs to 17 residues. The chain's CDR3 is CASTQTRARSSYNEQFF. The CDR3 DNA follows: TGTGCCAGCACCCAGACTAGAGCGCGAAGCTCCTACAATGAGCAGTTCTTC.

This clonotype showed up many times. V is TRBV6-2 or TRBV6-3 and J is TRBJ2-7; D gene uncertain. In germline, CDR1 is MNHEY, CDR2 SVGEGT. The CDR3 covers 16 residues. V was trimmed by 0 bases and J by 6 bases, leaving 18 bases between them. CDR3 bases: TGTGCCAGCAGTTACTCAAGACCCCCGGGTCATATCGAGCAGTACTTC. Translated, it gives CASSYSRPPGHIEQYF.

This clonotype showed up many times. CDR3 residues: CASNRHRGGEQFF. CDR3 DNA: TGTGCCAGCAACCGACATAGGGGCGGGGAGCAGTTCTTC. The chain couples TRBV12-3 or TRBV12-4 to TRBJ2-1; D tentatively fits TRBD1 or TRBD2 (5 bases each). CDR3 length: 13 amino acids. The V end lost 7 bases, the J end lost 10 bases, and 17 bases lay between the germline ends.

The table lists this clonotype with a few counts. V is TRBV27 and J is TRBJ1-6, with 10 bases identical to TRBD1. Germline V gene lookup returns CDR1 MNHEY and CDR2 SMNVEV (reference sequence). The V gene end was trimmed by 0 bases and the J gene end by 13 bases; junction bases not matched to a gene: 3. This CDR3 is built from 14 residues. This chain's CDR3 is CASSLSTGGDPLHF. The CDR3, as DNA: TGTGCCAGCAGTTTATCGACAGGGGGCGACCCCCTCCACTTT.

CDR3 bases: TGCGCCAGCAGCTTACGGCGAGGGGGGGCCACAGATACGCAGTATTTT. The encoded protein is CASSLRRGGATDTQYF. The rearrangement uses TRBV5-1 and TRBJ2-3; maybe TRBD2 (7 bases). In germline, CDR1 is SGHRS, CDR2 YFSETQ. This CDR3 has 16 amino acids. V was pared by 2 bases and J by 2 bases, with 15 bases between.

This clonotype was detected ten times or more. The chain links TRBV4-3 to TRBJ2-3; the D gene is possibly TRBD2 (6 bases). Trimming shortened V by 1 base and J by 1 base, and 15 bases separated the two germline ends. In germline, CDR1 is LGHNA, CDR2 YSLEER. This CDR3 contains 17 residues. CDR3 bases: TGCGCCAGCAGCCAAGGAGGAGGCGGGATGGGCACAGATACGCAGTATTTT. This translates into CASSQGGGGMGTDTQYF.

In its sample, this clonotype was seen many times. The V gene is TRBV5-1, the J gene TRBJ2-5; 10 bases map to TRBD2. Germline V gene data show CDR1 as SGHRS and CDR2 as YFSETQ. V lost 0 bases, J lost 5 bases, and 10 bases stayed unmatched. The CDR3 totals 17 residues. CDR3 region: CASSLARASGSWETQYF. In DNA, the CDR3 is TGCGCCAGCAGCTTGGCCAGGGCTAGCGGGAGTTGGGAGACCCAGTACTTC.

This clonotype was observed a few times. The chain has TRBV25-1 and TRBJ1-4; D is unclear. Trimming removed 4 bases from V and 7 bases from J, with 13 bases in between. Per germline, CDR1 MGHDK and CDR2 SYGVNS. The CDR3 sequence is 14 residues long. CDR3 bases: TGTGCCAGCAGTGGGGCCGAGACGCTTGAAAAACTGTTTTTT. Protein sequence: CASSGAETLEKLFF.

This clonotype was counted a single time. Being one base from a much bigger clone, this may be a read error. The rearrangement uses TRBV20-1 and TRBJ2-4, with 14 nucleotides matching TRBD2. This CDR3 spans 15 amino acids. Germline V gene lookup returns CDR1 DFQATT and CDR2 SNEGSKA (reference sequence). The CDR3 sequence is CCVPTSGRGKNIQYF. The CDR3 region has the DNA TGCTGTGTTCCGACTAGCGGGAGGGGAAAAAACATTCAGTACTTC.

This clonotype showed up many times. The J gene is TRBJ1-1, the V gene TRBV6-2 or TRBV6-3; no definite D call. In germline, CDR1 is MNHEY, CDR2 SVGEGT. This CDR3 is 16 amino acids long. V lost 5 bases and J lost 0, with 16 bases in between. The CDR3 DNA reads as TGTGCCAGCAGTCTCGAATCGGGCAAATTGAACACTGAAGCTTTCTTT. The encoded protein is CASSLESGKLNTEAFF.

The CDR3 bases are TGTGCCAGCAGCTTAGGCCCTCCCTGGGGGAATGAAAAACTGTTTTTT. Its translation: CASSLGPPWGNEKLFF. This rearrangement joins TRBV7-2 to TRBJ1-4, with TRBD1 as a possible D gene (5 bases). CDR1 and CDR2 from the germline V gene are SGHTA and FQGNSA. V was shortened by 1 base and J by 5 bases, with 14 bases between the two germline ends. The CDR3 loop spans 16 amino acids.

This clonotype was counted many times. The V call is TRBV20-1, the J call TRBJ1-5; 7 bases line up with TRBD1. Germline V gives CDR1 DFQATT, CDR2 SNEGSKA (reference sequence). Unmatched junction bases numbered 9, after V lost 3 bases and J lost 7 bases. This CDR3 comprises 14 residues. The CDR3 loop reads CSASRQGLGQPQHF. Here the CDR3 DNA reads TGCAGTGCTAGTAGACAGGGTCTGGGGCAGCCCCAGCATTTT.

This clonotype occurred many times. CDR3 nucleotides: TGCGCCAGCAGCCAAGATACGGACAGCTACTACAATGAGCAGTTCTTC. It specifies CASSQDTDSYYNEQFF. This chain links TRBV4-3 with TRBJ2-1, with a tentative D call TRBD1 (6 bases). Germline values: CDR1 LGHNA, CDR2 YSLEER. This CDR3 contains 16 residues. V lost 0 bases to trimming and J lost 3 bases, with 12 bases between them.

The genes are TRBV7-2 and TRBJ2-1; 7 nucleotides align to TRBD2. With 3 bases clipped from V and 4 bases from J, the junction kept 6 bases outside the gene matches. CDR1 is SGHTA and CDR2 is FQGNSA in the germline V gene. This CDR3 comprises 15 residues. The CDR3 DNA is TGTGCCAGCAGCTTCACCGCGGGAGCGTACAATGAGCAGTTCTTC. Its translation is CASSFTAGAYNEQFF.

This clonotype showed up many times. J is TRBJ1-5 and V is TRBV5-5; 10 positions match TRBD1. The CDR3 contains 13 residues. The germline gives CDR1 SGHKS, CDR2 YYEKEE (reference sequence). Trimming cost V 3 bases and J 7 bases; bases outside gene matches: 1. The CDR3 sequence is CASSWDRGQPQHF. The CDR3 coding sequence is TGTGCCAGCAGCTGGGACAGGGGACAGCCCCAGCATTTT.

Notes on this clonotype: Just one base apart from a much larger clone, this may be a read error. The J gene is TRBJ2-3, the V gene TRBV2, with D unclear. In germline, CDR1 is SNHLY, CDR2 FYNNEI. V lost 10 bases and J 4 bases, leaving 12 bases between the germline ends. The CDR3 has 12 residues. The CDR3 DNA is TGTGCCATCGAAAGATTAGCAGATACGCAGTATTTT. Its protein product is CAIERLADTQYF.

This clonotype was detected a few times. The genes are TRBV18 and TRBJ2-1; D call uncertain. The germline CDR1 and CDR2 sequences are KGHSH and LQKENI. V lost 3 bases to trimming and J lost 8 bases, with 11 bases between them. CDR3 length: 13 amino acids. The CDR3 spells CASSPTMVYEQFF. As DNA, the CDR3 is TGTGCCAGCTCACCGACAATGGTTTATGAGCAGTTCTTC.

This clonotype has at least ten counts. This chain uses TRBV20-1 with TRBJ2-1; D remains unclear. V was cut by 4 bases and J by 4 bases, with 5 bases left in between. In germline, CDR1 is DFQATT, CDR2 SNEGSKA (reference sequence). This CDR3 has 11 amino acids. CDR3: CSATVYNEQFF. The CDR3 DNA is TGCAGTGCTACCGTGTACAATGAGCAGTTCTTC.

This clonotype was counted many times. The CDR3 loop reads CASSLRQNNEQFF. In DNA, the CDR3 is TGTGCCAGCAGTTTGAGGCAGAACAATGAGCAGTTCTTC. The J gene is TRBJ2-1, the V gene TRBV6-2 or TRBV6-3; the D is unclear. This CDR3 has 13 residues. The germline V and J ends were trimmed by 4 bases and 5 bases, with 9 bases remaining between them. Germline assignment: CDR1 MNHEY and CDR2 SVGEGT.

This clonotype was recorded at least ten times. The CDR3 loop reads CASARDSSYEQYF. The CDR3, as DNA: TGCGCCAGCGCACGGGACTCCAGCTACGAGCAGTACTTC. J is TRBJ2-7 and V is TRBV5-1; perhaps TRBD2 as D (6 bases). Germline CDR1 is SGHRS and CDR2 is YFSETQ. CDR3 size: 13 residues. Trimming left V 7 bases short and J 3 bases short, with 14 bases between.

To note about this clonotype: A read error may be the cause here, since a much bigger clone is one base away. Written as DNA, the CDR3 is TGTGCCATCAGTGATACACTAGCGGGAGATGAGACCCAGTACTTC. The encoded protein is CAISDTLAGDETQYF. The chain combines TRBV10-3 with TRBJ2-5, with 11 nucleotides matching TRBD2. Losses at the gene ends were 3 bases for V and 5 bases for J; bases not matched to a gene: 5. CDR1 is ENHRY, CDR2 SYGVKD, per germline. This CDR3 has 15 residues.